This T cell receptor (beta chain) appears in the sequencing data of a study of T cell repertoires in cytomegalovirus infection. Study background: The study used recently identified HLA-C-restricted and well-studied HLA-B-restricted CMV epitopes. It can be stated that public TCR beta signatures indicated CMV infection as well as a matching HLA type. Study-wide findings and caveats: Cumulative public TCR beta family frequency identified carriers of CMV plus the relevant HLA. Clonotype analysis showed dominance of the ex vivo response by HLA-C-restricted CMV-specific TCR beta clonotypes.

One entry per CDR3 protein, called by TCRdb with MiXCR from the reads. Altogether 700,000 to 900,000 distinct CDR3 sequences are present, about 28% being singletons, with the ten largest covering under 15%. A remark on this clonotype: Its target is unknown.

This clonotype was obtained from a human donor in good health (CMV status not recorded). Some clones in this sample may be carry-over from other donors' samples. Specimen: cultured CD8+ T cells from PBMCs, collected from culture after CMV antigen stimulation.

As DNA, the CDR3 is TGCAGCGTCAGGACAGGATGGGGCGAGCAGTACGTC. Residues: CSVRTGWGEQYV. This sequence joins TRBV29-1 and TRBJ2-7; 7 bases match TRBD1. Per germline, CDR1 SQVTM and CDR2 ANQGSEA. The CDR3 contains 12 residues. Trimming cost V 6 bases and J 6 bases; bases outside gene matches: 8.